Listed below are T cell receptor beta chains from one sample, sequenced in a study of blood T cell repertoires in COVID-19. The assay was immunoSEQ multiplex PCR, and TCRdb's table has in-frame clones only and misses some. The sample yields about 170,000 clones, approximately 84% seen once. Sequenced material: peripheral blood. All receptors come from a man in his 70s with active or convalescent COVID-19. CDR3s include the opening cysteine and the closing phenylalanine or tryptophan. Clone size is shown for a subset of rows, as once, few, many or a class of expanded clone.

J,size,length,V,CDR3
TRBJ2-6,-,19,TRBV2,CASSEREGTMTSGANVLTF
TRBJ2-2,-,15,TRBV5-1,CASSYQGARTGELFF
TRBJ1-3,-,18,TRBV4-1,CASSQDKKGQGKGNTIYF
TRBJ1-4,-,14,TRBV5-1,CASSLQGDNEKLFF
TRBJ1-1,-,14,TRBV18,CASSPTGLNTEAFF
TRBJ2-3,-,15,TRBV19,CASSRTSGRVDTQYF
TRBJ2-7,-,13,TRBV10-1,CASERDKRNEQYF
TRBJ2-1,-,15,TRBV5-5,CASSWAGTGGFEQFF
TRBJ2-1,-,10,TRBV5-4,CASRYNEQFF
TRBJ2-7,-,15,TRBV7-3,CASSLVAGPTYEQYF
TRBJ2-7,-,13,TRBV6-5,CASRLDSTYEQYF
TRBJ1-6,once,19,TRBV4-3,CASSQEWLDRGGGNSPLHF
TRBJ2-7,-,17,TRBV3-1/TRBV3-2,CASSQPVIAGASHEQYF
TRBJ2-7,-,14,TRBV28,CASRQTGAGGEQYF
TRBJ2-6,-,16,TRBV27,CASSLYRDSGANVLTF
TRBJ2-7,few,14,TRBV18,CASSTGLTSYEQYF
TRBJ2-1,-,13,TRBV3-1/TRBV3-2,CASSQVRAGEQFF
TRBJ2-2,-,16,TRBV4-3,CASSRTSGLNTGELFF
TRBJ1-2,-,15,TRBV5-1,CASSLVGSGNYGYTF
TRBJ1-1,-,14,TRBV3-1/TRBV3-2,CASSQVPGNTEAFF
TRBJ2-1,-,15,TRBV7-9,CASSLGASGPNEQFF
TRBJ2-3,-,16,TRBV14,CASSRLRRGGTDTQYF
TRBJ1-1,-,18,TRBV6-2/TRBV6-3,CASSYSAQDRTWGTEAFF
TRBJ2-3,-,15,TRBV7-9,CAYHRGQGHTDTQYF
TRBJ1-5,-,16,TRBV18,CASSPVGENSNQPQHF
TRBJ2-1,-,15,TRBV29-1,CSGNTGTGGYNEQFF
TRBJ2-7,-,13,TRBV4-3,CASSHLPQDEQYF
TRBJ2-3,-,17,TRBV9,CASRDGSGTAYSDTQYF
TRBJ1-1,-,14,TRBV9,CASSVAPENTEAFF
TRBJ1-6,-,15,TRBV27,CASSSTGLSISPLHF
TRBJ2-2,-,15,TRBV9,CASSVGGMDTGELFF
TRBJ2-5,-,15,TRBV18,CASSPQGVSGETQYF
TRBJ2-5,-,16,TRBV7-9,CASSLGASGATETQYF
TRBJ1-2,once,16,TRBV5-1,CASSSGTRANRYGYTF
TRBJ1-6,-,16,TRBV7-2,CASSLTGGFWNSPLHF
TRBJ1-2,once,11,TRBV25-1,CASRASGGYTF
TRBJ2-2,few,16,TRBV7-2,CASSSEWGQYTGELFF
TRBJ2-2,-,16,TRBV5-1,CASSLWRGQNTGELFF
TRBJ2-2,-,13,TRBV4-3,CASSHDRGGELFF
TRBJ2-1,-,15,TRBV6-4,CASSPSSGSNNEQFF
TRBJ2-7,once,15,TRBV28,CASSPSTSGYYEQYF
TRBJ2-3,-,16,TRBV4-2,CASSQEVSASTDTQYF
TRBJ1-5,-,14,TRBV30,CAWSGRQGSQPQHF
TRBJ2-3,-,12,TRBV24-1,CATSDFQDTQYF
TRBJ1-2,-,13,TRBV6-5,CASSYLGVNGYTF
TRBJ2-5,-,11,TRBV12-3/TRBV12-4,CASSLSGTQYF
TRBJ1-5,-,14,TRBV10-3,CAISEAGSNQPQHF
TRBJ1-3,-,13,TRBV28,CASIDGSGNTIYF
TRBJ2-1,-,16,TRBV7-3,CASSLTSGLSYNEQFF
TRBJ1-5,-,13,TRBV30,CAWSAGVNQPQHF
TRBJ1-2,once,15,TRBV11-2,CASSWGQGQRGGYTF
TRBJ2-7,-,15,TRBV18,CASSSGTRPSYEQYF
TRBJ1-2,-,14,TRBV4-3,CASRGHPSDYGYTF
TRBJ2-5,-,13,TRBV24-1,CATSEGGRETQYF